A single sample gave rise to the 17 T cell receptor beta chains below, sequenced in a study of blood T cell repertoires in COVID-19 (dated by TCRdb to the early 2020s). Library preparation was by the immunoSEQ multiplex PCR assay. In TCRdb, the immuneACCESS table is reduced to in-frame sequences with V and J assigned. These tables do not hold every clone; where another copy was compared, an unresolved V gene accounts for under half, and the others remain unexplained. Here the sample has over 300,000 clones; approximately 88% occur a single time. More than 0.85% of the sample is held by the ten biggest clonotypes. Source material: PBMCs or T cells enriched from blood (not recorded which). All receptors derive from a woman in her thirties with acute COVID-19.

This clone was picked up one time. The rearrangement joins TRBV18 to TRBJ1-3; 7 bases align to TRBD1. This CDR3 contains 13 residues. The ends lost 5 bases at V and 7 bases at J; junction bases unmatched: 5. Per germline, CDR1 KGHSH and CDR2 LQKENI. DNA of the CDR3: TGTGCCAGCTCATCAAAGACAGGGAACACCATATATTTT. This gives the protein CASSSKTGNTIYF.

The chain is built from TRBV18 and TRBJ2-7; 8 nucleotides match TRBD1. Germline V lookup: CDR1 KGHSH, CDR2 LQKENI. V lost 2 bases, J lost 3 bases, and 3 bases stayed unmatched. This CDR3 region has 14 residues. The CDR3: CASSPRTGFYEQYF. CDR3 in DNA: TGTGCCAGCTCACCAAGGACAGGGTTCTACGAGCAGTACTTC. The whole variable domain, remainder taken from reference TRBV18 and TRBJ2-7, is NAGVMQNPRHLVRRRGQEARLRCSPMKGHSHVYWYRQLPEEGLKFMVYLQKENIIDESGMPKERFSAEFPKEGPSILRIQQVVRGDSAAYFCASSPRTGFYEQYFGPGTRLTVT.

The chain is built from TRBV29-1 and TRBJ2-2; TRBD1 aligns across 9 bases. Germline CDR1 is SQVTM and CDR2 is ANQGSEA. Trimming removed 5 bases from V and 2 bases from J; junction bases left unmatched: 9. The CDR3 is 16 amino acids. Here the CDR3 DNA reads TGCAGCGTTCTCTCCAGGGACAGGGTAAACACCGGGGAGCTGTTTTTT. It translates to CSVLSRDRVNTGELFF.

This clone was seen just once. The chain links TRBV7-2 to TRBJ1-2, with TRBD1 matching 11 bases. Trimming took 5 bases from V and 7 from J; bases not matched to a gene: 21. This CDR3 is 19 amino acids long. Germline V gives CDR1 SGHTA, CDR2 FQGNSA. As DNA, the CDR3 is TGTGCCAGCAGCCCCCAGCGGACAAGGACAGGGGGCCGTGGTTTTGGCTACACCTTC. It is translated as CASSPQRTRTGGRGFGYTF.

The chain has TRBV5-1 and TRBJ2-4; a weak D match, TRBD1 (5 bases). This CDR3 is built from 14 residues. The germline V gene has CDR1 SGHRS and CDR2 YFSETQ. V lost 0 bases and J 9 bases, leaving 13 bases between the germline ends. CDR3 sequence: CASSLDHLRGIQYF. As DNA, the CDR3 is TGCGCCAGCAGCTTGGACCATCTAAGGGGCATTCAGTACTTC.

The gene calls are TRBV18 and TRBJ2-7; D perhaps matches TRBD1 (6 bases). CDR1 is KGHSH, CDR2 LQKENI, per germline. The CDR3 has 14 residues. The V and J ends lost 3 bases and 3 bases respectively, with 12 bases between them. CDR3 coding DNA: TGTGCCAGCTCACCCGGGCAGGGGCACTACGAGCAGTACTTC. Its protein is CASSPGQGHYEQYF.

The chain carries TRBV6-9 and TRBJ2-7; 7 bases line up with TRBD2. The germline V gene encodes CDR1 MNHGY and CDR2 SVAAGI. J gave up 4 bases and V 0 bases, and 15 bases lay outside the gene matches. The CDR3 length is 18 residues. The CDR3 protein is CASSYSNGAGGSKYEQYF. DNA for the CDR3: TGTGCCAGCAGTTATTCGAATGGGGCCGGGGGGTCGAAGTACGAGCAGTACTTC.

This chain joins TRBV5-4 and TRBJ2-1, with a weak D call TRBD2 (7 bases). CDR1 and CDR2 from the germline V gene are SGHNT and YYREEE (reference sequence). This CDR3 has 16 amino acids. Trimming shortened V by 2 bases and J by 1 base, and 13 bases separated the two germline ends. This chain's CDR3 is CASSFAGAWSYNEQFF. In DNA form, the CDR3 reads TGTGCCAGCAGCTTCGCGGGGGCGTGGTCCTACAATGAGCAGTTCTTC.

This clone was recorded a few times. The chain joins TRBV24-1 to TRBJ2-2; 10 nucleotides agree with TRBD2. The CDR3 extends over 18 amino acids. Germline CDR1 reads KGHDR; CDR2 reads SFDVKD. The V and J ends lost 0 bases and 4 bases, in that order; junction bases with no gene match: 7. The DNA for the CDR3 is TGTGCCACCAGTGATTTGCAGGCTAGCGGGGGTCTCACCGGGGAGCTGTTTTTT. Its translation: CATSDLQASGGLTGELFF.

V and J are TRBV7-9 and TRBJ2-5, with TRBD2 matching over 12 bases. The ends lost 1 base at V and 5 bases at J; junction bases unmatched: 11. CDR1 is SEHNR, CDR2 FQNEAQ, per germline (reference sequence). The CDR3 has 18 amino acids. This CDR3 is CASSLVEASGGAWETQYF. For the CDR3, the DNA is TGTGCCAGCAGCTTAGTGGAGGCTAGCGGGGGGGCCTGGGAGACCCAGTACTTC.

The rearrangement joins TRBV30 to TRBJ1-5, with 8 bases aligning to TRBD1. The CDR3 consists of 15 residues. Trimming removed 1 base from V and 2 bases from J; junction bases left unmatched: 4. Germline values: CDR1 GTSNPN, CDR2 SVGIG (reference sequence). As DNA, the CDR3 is TGTGCCTGGAGTGCTGGCAGGGGGCGCAATCAGCCCCAGCATTTT. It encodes CAWSAGRGRNQPQHF.

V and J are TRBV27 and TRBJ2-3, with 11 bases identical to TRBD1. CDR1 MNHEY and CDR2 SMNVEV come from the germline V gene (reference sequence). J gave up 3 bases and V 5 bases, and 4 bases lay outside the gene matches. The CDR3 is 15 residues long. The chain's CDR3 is CASSPGQGATDTQYF. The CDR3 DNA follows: TGTGCCAGCAGTCCTGGACAGGGGGCAACAGATACGCAGTATTTT.

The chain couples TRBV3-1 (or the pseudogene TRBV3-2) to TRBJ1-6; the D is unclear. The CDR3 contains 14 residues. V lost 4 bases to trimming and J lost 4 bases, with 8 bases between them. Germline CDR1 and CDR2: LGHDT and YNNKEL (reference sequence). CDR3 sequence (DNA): TGTGCCAGCAGCCGAGTCCGATATAATTCACCCCTCCACTTT. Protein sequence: CASSRVRYNSPLHF.

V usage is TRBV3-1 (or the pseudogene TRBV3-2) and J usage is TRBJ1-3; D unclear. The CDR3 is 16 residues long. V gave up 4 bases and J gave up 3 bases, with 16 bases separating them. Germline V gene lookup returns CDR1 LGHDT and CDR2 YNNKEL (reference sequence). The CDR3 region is CASSRAPAALGNTIYF. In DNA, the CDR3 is TGTGCCAGCAGCCGAGCTCCCGCGGCGCTTGGAAACACCATATATTTT.

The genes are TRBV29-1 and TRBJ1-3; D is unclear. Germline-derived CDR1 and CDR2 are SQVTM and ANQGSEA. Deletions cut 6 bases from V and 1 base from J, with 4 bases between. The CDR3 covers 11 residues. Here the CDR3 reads CSVRSGNTIYF. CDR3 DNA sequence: TGCAGCGTACGGTCTGGAAACACCATATATTTT.

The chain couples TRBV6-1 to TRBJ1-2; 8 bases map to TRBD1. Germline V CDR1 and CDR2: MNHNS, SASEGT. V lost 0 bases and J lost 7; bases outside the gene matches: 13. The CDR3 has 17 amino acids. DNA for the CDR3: TGTGCCAGCAGTGAAGCTCGACAGGGGTGGGTCTCCGGTGGCTACACCTTC. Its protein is CASSEARQGWVSGGYTF.

CDR3 region: CASSEQQGPYEQYF. The DNA of the CDR3 is TGTGCCAGCAGTGAACAACAGGGACCCTACGAGCAGTACTTC. The V gene is TRBV2, the J gene TRBJ2-7; weak D call: TRBD1 (6 bases). The germline CDR1 and CDR2 sequences are SNHLY and FYNNEI. Between the trimmed V and J ends, which lost 2 bases and 2 bases, there was a span of 10 bases. CDR3 size: 14 residues. The full variable domain, rest sourced from reference TRBV2 and TRBJ2-7, is EPEVTQTPSHQVTQMGQEVILRCVPISNHLYFYWYRQILGQKVEFLVSFYNNEISEKSEIFDDQFSVERPDGSNFTLKIRSTKLEDSAMYFCASSEQQGPYEQYFGPGTRLTVT.